Listed here are 18 T cell receptor beta chains from one sample, sequenced in a study of human T cells and chemical hapten exposure. In TCRdb, the RACE reads were re-called with MiXCR into one record per CDR3 protein. The table lists tens of thousands of distinct CDR3 sequences, nearly 7.5% of them singletons. The time point denotes: healthy volunteer bleed at 2 weeks. Unfractionated whole blood served as the source for total RNA extraction. Sample: whole blood. The receptor set was obtained from a human donor in good health. Some clones in this sample may be carry-over from other donors' samples.

The chain has TRBV9 and TRBJ1-1; TRBD1 matches 7 bases. The J segment lost 4 bases and the V segment lost 0 bases, leaving 0 bases of the junction unmatched. This CDR3 is built from 13 residues. Germline V gene sequence: CDR1 SGDLS, CDR2 YYNGEE. The CDR3 protein is CASSVEGATEAFF. The CDR3 nucleotides read TGTGCCAGCAGCGTAGAGGGGGCCACTGAAGCTTTCTTT.

This chain connects TRBV20-1 to TRBJ2-1; D might be TRBD2 (5 bases). This CDR3 spans 14 amino acids. Germline-derived CDR1 and CDR2 are DFQATT and SNEGSKA (reference sequence). With 5 bases removed from V and 4 bases from J, the gap between germline ends came to 15 bases. The CDR3 loop is CSAVSENPYNEQFF. CDR3 bases: TGCAGTGCTGTTAGCGAGAACCCTTACAATGAGCAGTTCTTC.

Only a few counts were recorded for this clonotype. The chain links TRBV4-1 to TRBJ2-7; weak D call: TRBD2 (6 bases). This CDR3 has 16 residues. CDR1 and CDR2 from the germline V gene are MGHRA and YSYEKL. Trimming stripped 2 bases from V and 2 bases from J, with 16 bases between. The CDR3 protein is CASSQRDGGGTYEQYF. The CDR3 DNA reads as TGCGCCAGCAGCCAACGAGACGGGGGAGGTACCTACGAGCAGTACTTC.

This clonotype was recorded many times. The chain employs TRBV5-1 and TRBJ2-3; D uncertain. The CDR3 runs to 13 residues. With 0 bases removed from V and 6 bases from J, the gap between germline ends came to 8 bases. The germline V gene encodes CDR1 SGHRS and CDR2 YFSETQ. CDR3 loop: CASSLAQADTQYF. For the CDR3, the DNA is TGCGCCAGCAGCTTGGCTCAGGCGGATACGCAGTATTTT. The whole variable domain, filled in from reference TRBV5-1 and TRBJ2-3, reads KAGVTQTPRYLIKTRGQQVTLSCSPISGHRSVSWYQQTPGQGLQFLFEYFSETQRNKGNFPGRFSGRQFSNSRSEMNVSTLELGDSALYLCASSLAQADTQYFGPGTRLTVL.

This clonotype was counted at least ten times. The chain is built from TRBV29-1 and TRBJ1-2; unclear D gene. Germline lookup yields CDR1 SQVTM and CDR2 ANQGSEA. The V end was cut by 0 bases, the J end by 0 bases, with 8 bases between. The CDR3 contains 14 residues. CDR3 in amino acids: CSVEEDASNYGYTF. The CDR3 DNA is TGCAGCGTTGAAGAGGACGCATCTAACTATGGCTACACCTTC.

In its sample, this clonotype ranks as medium-sized. The chain employs TRBV2 and TRBJ2-2; D remains ambiguous. V shed 6 bases and J shed 4 bases, with 9 bases lying between them. The CDR3 runs to 13 residues. Looked up from germline, CDR1 is SNHLY and CDR2 is FYNNEI. CDR3 coding DNA: TGTGCCAGCAGACTATTTGGCACCGGGGAGCTGTTTTTT. Its translation is CASRLFGTGELFF.

This clonotype was observed many times. V is TRBV10-3 and J is TRBJ2-1, with TRBD2 matching over 11 bases. This CDR3 has 16 amino acids. Germline V CDR1 and CDR2: ENHRY, SYGVKD. Unmatched junction bases numbered 12, after V lost 4 bases and J lost 10 bases. The DNA for the CDR3 is TGTGCCATCAGTGGATCCGGGACTAGCGGATTCGGGGAGCAGTTCTTC. Residues: CAISGSGTSGFGEQFF.

As to this clonotype: This may arise from a read error, as a much more abundant clone is one base away. The chain's CDR3 is CAWSGTGVGEPFF. CDR3 nucleotide sequence: TGTGCCTGGAGTGGAACAGGGGTCGGGGAGCCGTTTTTT. The J gene is TRBJ2-2, the V gene TRBV30; 7 nucleotides agree with TRBD1. This CDR3 has 13 residues. Looked up from germline, CDR1 is GTSNPN and CDR2 is SVGIG (reference sequence).

This chain joins TRBV7-2 and TRBJ2-1; TRBD2 matches at 9 bases. CDR3 size: 15 residues. CDR1 is SGHTA and CDR2 is FQGNSA in the germline V gene. Losses at the gene ends were 2 bases for V and 6 bases for J; bases not matched to a gene: 5. The CDR3 DNA sequence: TGTGCCAGCAGCTTATCCCTAGCGGGGATCAATGAGCAGTTCTTC. Residues: CASSLSLAGINEQFF.

This clonotype was found a few times. The chain carries TRBV2 and TRBJ1-2; a weak D match, TRBD1 (6 bases). Germline loops: CDR1 SNHLY, CDR2 FYNNEI. This CDR3 region has 15 residues. V dropped 5 bases and J dropped 2 bases, with 15 bases sitting between them. The CDR3 reads CASSSRFGQNYGYTF. CDR3 DNA sequence: TGTGCCAGCAGTTCCCGTTTTGGACAGAACTATGGCTACACCTTC.

This clonotype was seen more than once but under ten times. The J gene is TRBJ2-1, the V gene TRBV7-2; 12 nucleotides align to TRBD2. This CDR3 is built from 17 residues. Germline-derived CDR1 and CDR2 are SGHTA and FQGNSA. J was trimmed by 8 bases and V by 5 bases; bases with no gene match: 13. The CDR3 DNA reads as TGTGCCAGCAGCCCCGCGGCGGGGACTAGCGGGTGGGATGAGCAGTTCTTC. Protein sequence: CASSPAAGTSGWDEQFF.

This clonotype showed up just a few times. This chain links TRBV4-2 with TRBJ2-3; weak D call: TRBD2 (6 bases). Trimming cost V 4 bases and J 4 bases, with 15 bases left between them. Germline V CDR1 and CDR2: LGHNA, YNFKEQ. There are 15 residues in the CDR3. The CDR3, as DNA: TGTGCCAGCAGCCGGGGGGATGGGGACCCAGATACGCAGTATTTT. Translated: CASSRGDGDPDTQYF.

The chain combines TRBV10-2 with TRBJ1-1, with D hard to call. In germline, CDR1 is WSHSY, CDR2 SAAADI. The CDR3 covers 11 residues. Trimming shortened V by 4 bases and J by 10 bases, and 10 bases separated the two germline ends. The CDR3 region is CASSGAGGAFF. The DNA for the CDR3 is TGCGCCAGCAGTGGCGCGGGAGGAGCTTTCTTT.

This clonotype was recorded many times. This rearrangement joins TRBV14 to TRBJ1-4; possibly TRBD1 for D (5 bases). Trimming removed 4 bases at V and 6 bases at J, with 18 bases between. The germline V gene encodes CDR1 SGHDN and CDR2 FVKESK. This CDR3 has 16 residues. The CDR3 bases are TGTGCCAGCAGCCGATTATCAGGGCAAAGGGATGAAAAACTGTTTTTT. This encodes CASSRLSGQRDEKLFF.

The chain employs TRBV2 and TRBJ1-1; D uncertain. Germline CDR1 is SNHLY and CDR2 is FYNNEI. With 1 base removed from V and 5 bases from J, the gap between germline ends came to 8 bases. CDR3 size: 13 residues. CDR3 loop: CASSEEGLTEAFF. In DNA form, the CDR3 reads TGTGCCAGCAGTGAAGAGGGTCTGACTGAAGCTTTCTTT.

This clonotype was counted between two and nine times. This chain links TRBV6-6 with TRBJ2-5; 7 bases fit TRBD2. Germline CDR1 and CDR2: MNHNY and SVGAGI (reference sequence). The J segment lost 2 bases and the V segment lost 0 bases, leaving 3 bases of the junction unmatched. There are 15 residues in the CDR3. In DNA, the CDR3 is TGTGCCAGCAGTTACTCGGGGCGGGGGCAAGAGACCCAGTACTTC. This encodes CASSYSGRGQETQYF.

In this sample, this clonotype turned up a few times. This rearrangement joins TRBV15 to TRBJ1-1; 10 bases are shared with TRBD1. The CDR3 has 15 residues. The V segment lost 2 bases and the J segment 5 bases; nucleotides outside the gene matches: 5. Germline CDR1 is LNHNV and CDR2 is YYDKDF (reference sequence). CDR3 nucleotide sequence: TGTGCCACCAGCAGAACGACAGGGGGCAGAACTGAAGCTTTCTTT. Its protein product is CATSRTTGGRTEAFF.

This clonotype was picked up a small number of times. The J gene is TRBJ2-6, the V gene TRBV28; D not resolved. The CDR3 totals 17 residues. The ends were cut back, 8 bases at V and 0 bases at J, with 17 bases in the middle. CDR1 and CDR2 (germline): MDHEN, SYDVKM. The CDR3 region is CASGGQRIISGANVLTF. The CDR3 DNA reads TGTGCCAGCGGTGGCCAGCGCATTATCTCTGGGGCCAACGTCCTGACTTTC. Drawing the rest from reference TRBV28 and TRBJ2-6, the complete variable domain is DVKVTQSSRYLVKRTGEKVFLECVQDMDHENMFWYRQDPGLGLRLIYFSYDVKMKEKGDIPEGYSVSREKKERFSLILESASTNQTSMYLCASGGQRIISGANVLTFGAGSRLTVL.